This entry lists 28 T cell receptor beta chains sequenced from one sample in a study of spatial heterogeneity in lung cancer. TCRdb re-called the 5' RACE reads through MiXCR, storing one row per CDR3 protein. The table records 30,000 to 40,000 distinct CDR3 sequences, around 7.6% of them present only once. As for time point: blood at routine non-recurrence follow-up after resection. Sequenced material: PBMCs, taken at follow-up. These receptors were obtained from a male donor with early-stage non-small cell lung cancer.

This clonotype was picked up many times. This chain links TRBV3-1 with TRBJ2-1, with TRBD2 as a possible D gene (6 bases). The germline V and J ends were trimmed by 0 bases and 8 bases, with 14 bases remaining between them. The CDR3 totals 15 residues. Germline CDR1 and CDR2: LGHDT and YNNKEL (reference sequence). The CDR3 protein is CASSQDLTSYYEQFF. The CDR3 DNA sequence: TGTGCCAGCAGCCAAGATCTGACTAGTTATTATGAGCAGTTCTTC.

This clonotype has a handful of counts. The chain has TRBV29-1 and TRBJ1-1; 7 nucleotides match TRBD1. Per germline, CDR1 SQVTM and CDR2 ANQGSEA. There are 16 residues in the CDR3. V lost 7 bases to trimming and J lost 2 bases; unmatched junction nucleotides: 16. CDR3 nucleotides: TGCAGCGCCAGACAGGGATCCTCCGCTGTAAACACTGAAGCTTTCTTT. Translated: CSARQGSSAVNTEAFF.

This sequence joins TRBV29-1 and TRBJ1-2; D remains unclear. The V gene's germline CDR1 is SQVTM and CDR2 ANQGSEA. The V end lost 0 bases, the J end lost 8 bases, and 13 bases lay between the germline ends. The CDR3 sequence is 13 residues long. In nucleotides, the CDR3 is TGCAGCGTTGAAGATCATCGGGCCCCAGGCTACACCTTC. Amino acid sequence: CSVEDHRAPGYTF.

This clonotype showed up many times. This chain links TRBV19 with TRBJ2-2; D call uncertain. Germline V CDR1 and CDR2: LNHDA, SQIVND (reference sequence). V lost 6 bases, J lost 2 bases, and 7 bases lay in between. CDR3 length: 13 amino acids. The CDR3, as DNA: TGTGCCAGTAGGGGTTCCAACACCGGGGAGCTGTTTTTT. Amino acids: CASRGSNTGELFF.

The V gene is TRBV7-6, the J gene TRBJ2-7; the match to TRBD1 covers 8 bases. Germline assignment: CDR1 SGHVS and CDR2 FNYEAQ. V lost 4 bases to trimming and J lost 2 bases; unmatched junction nucleotides: 7. The CDR3 extends over 15 amino acids. The CDR3 nucleotides read TGTGCCAGCAGCTATGGGACAGGAGGTCCCTACGAGCAGTACTTC. Amino acids: CASSYGTGGPYEQYF.

This clonotype was observed at least ten times. The chain employs TRBV7-8 and TRBJ2-5; 8 bases match TRBD1. Germline lookup yields CDR1 SGHVS and CDR2 FQNEAQ. V was clipped by 5 bases and J by 0 bases; unmatched bases: 5. There are 15 residues in the CDR3. The CDR3 DNA reads as TGTGCCAGCAGCCGCCGGACAGGGTACCAAGAGACCCAGTACTTC. Protein: CASSRRTGYQETQYF.

As to this clonotype: This may arise from a read error, as a much more abundant clone is one base away. This chain links TRBV11-1 with TRBJ2-1, with a weak D call TRBD2 (7 bases). CDR3 length: 15 residues. V shed 4 bases and J shed 2 bases, with 12 bases lying between them. CDR1 and CDR2 from the germline V gene are SGHAT and FQDESV (reference sequence). The CDR3 here is CASSSGGGTYNEQFF. The DNA of the CDR3 is TGTGCCAGCAGCTCGGGCGGGGGCACCTACAATGAGCAGTTCTTC.

At least ten counts were recorded for this clonotype. The genes are TRBV7-9 and TRBJ2-1; D is unclear. Germline CDR1 SEHNR, CDR2 FQNEAQ (reference sequence). V lost 5 bases, J lost 8 bases, and 7 bases lay in between. The CDR3 covers 11 residues. The CDR3 nucleotides are TGTGCCAGCAGCCGTCTGTATGAGCAGTTCTTC. It codes for CASSRLYEQFF.

This clonotype was observed many times. J is TRBJ1-2 and V is TRBV29-1; 8 nucleotides agree with TRBD1. Germline CDR1 and CDR2: SQVTM and ANQGSEA. The trim removed 8 bases at V and 5 bases at J, leaving 22 bases unmatched. CDR3 length: 17 amino acids. CDR3: CSILILTGVYTKYGYTF. The CDR3 DNA follows: TGCAGCATACTAATCCTGACAGGGGTATATACAAAGTATGGCTACACCTTC.

This clonotype showed up many times. V and J are TRBV12-3 or TRBV12-4 and TRBJ2-7; weak D call: TRBD2 (5 bases). The CDR3 covers 12 residues. The V gene lost 1 base and the J gene lost 5 bases, with 6 bases spanning the gap. The chain's CDR3 is CASSLGGNEQYF. The CDR3 DNA follows: TGTGCCAGCAGTTTAGGAGGGAACGAGCAGTACTTC.

As to this clonotype: The CDR3 ends on some other residue instead of the conserved phenylalanine or tryptophan, so this is likely a read error. The gene calls are TRBV27 and TRBJ1-6; TRBD1 agrees at 7 bases. The CDR3 length is 14 residues. The J segment lost 8 bases and the V segment lost 8 bases, leaving 9 bases of the junction unmatched. Germline V gene lookup returns CDR1 MNHEY and CDR2 SMNVEV (reference sequence). The CDR3 spells CASSPTGRDSPLHS. The DNA of the CDR3 is TGTGCCAGCTCTCCGACAGGGCGGGATTCACCCCTCCACTCT.

Many counts were recorded for this clonotype. The rearrangement uses TRBV5-1 and TRBJ2-7; 11 nucleotides line up with TRBD2. Germline assignment: CDR1 SGHRS and CDR2 YFSETQ. The CDR3 runs 17 residues. J lost 3 bases, V lost 0 bases, and 8 bases had no gene match. The CDR3 loop is CASSLVASGGTFYEQYF. CDR3 in DNA: TGCGCCAGCAGCTTGGTGGCTAGCGGGGGGACCTTCTACGAGCAGTACTTC. Using reference TRBV5-1 and TRBJ2-7 for the parts outside the CDR3, the full variable domain is KAGVTQTPRYLIKTRGQQVTLSCSPISGHRSVSWYQQTPGQGLQFLFEYFSETQRNKGNFPGRFSGRQFSNSRSEMNVSTLELGDSALYLCASSLVASGGTFYEQYFGPGTRLTVT.

This clonotype was seen ten or more times. The genes are TRBV7-6 and TRBJ2-1, with D possibly matching TRBD1 (6 bases). The CDR3 is 13 amino acids. V gave up 3 bases and J gave up 4 bases, with 7 bases separating them. CDR1 is SGHVS, CDR2 FNYEAQ, per germline. The DNA of the CDR3 is TGTGCCAGCAGCTTTGGACAGTACAATGAGCAGTTCTTC. Encoded protein: CASSFGQYNEQFF.

This clonotype was counted many times. V and J are TRBV12-3 or TRBV12-4 and TRBJ2-3, with D perhaps TRBD1 (5 bases). The CDR3 sequence is 14 residues long. With 7 bases removed from V and 5 bases from J, the gap between germline ends came to 16 bases. This CDR3 is CASIGSDTGDTQYF. DNA for the CDR3: TGTGCCAGCATTGGTTCGGACACAGGAGATACGCAGTATTTT.

Only a few counts were recorded for this clonotype. A much larger clone sits a single nucleotide away, making a read error possible. This chain joins TRBV12-3 or TRBV12-4 and TRBJ1-2; D possibly corresponds to TRBD1 (6 bases). The V end lost 5 bases, the J end lost 7 bases, and 17 bases lay between the germline ends. The CDR3 extends over 14 amino acids. The CDR3 DNA sequence: TGTGCCAGCAGTCCTCCCAGGGGTTTTGGTGGCTACACCTTC. It encodes CASSPPRGFGGYTF.

Many counts were recorded for this clonotype. This chain joins TRBV29-1 and TRBJ2-7, with D possibly matching TRBD2 (5 bases). Trimming removed 6 bases at V and 3 bases at J, with 9 bases between. Per germline, CDR1 SQVTM and CDR2 ANQGSEA. The CDR3 has 11 amino acids. The CDR3 spells CSVEEYYEQYF. The CDR3 nucleotides are TGCAGCGTGGAGGAATACTACGAGCAGTACTTC.

Regarding this clonotype: A read error may explain this, as a much larger clone is one base away. The V call is TRBV7-6, the J call TRBJ2-6; weak D call: TRBD2 (6 bases). CDR1 and CDR2 (germline): SGHVS, FNYEAQ. This CDR3 is 17 amino acids long. The CDR3 DNA reads as TGTGTCAGCAGCTTAGCGGACGCAAGCTCTGGGGCCAACGTCCTGACTTTC. Protein sequence: CVSSLADASSGANVLTF.

This clonotype was observed many times. The chain joins TRBV19 to TRBJ1-5; D remains unclear. Looked up from germline, CDR1 is LNHDA and CDR2 is SQIVND (reference sequence). Trimming shortened V by 3 bases and J by 6 bases, and 9 bases separated the two germline ends. The CDR3 is 13 amino acids. The DNA for the CDR3 is TGTGCCAGTAGTATTCAGTTACTTCAGCCCCAGCATTTT. This sequence encodes CASSIQLLQPQHF.

This clonotype was seen at least ten times. This chain connects TRBV6-1 to TRBJ2-1; 7 bases are shared with TRBD2. CDR1 and CDR2 from the germline V gene are MNHNS and SASEGT. The V and J ends lost 2 bases and 0 bases, in that order; junction bases with no gene match: 10. The CDR3 totals 18 residues. Here the CDR3 DNA reads TGTGCCAGCAGTGAACAAGCGGGGACCGATAGCTCCTACAATGAGCAGTTCTTC. It encodes CASSEQAGTDSSYNEQFF.

Ten or more counts support this clonotype. V usage is TRBV12-3 or TRBV12-4 and J usage is TRBJ2-7, with a tentative D call TRBD1 (5 bases). The CDR3 has 14 amino acids. Trimming took 5 bases from V and 0 from J, leaving 11 bases between them. The CDR3 bases are TGTGCCAGCAGTCCAGGACAAGGCTCCTACGAGCAGTACTTC. Residues: CASSPGQGSYEQYF.

This clonotype has a count of ten or more. Here the CDR3 DNA reads TGTGCCAGCAGCGTAGGTCTCCCGGCCCAGGACACCGGGGAGCTGTTTTTT. Translation: CASSVGLPAQDTGELFF. This chain joins TRBV9 and TRBJ2-2; D is unclear. V was trimmed by 0 bases and J by 3 bases, leaving 15 bases between them. This CDR3 has 17 residues. CDR1 and CDR2 from the germline V gene are SGDLS and YYNGEE.

Ten or more counts support this clonotype. The junction shows a germline mismatch at one end, possibly a read error. The rearrangement links TRBV28 to TRBJ2-2; 8 bases map to TRBD1. The germline V gene encodes CDR1 MDHEN and CDR2 SYDVKM. CDR3 length: 14 amino acids. As DNA, the CDR3 is TGTGCCAGCAGTTTAGGGGACAGGACCGGGGAGCTTTTTTTT. Amino acid sequence: CASSLGDRTGELFF.

This chain uses TRBV3-1 with TRBJ1-4; D is uncertain. Trimming stripped 3 bases from V and 2 bases from J, with 7 bases between. The length of the CDR3 is 14 residues. In germline, CDR1 is LGHDT, CDR2 YNNKEL (reference sequence). The CDR3 DNA reads TGTGCCAGCAGCCAGGGAGCCACTAATGAAAAACTGTTTTTT. Its protein product is CASSQGATNEKLFF.

In this sample, this clonotype turned up many times. The junction shows a germline mismatch at one end, possibly a read error. The rearrangement links TRBV11-2 to TRBJ2-3; TRBD2 might be the D (6 bases). Germline loops: CDR1 SGHAT, CDR2 FQNNGV. The CDR3 totals 15 residues. The CDR3 bases are TGTGCCAGCTGCTTCTCGGGGGAACAGACAGATACGCAGTATTTT. Translation gives CASCFSGEQTDTQYF.

The sample holds many counts of this clonotype. The gene calls are TRBV19 and TRBJ2-1, with D hard to call. Deletions cut 3 bases from V and 5 bases from J, with 5 bases between. The CDR3 is 12 residues long. Per germline, CDR1 LNHDA and CDR2 SQIVND (reference sequence). CDR3 loop: CASSISDNEQFF. The CDR3 DNA follows: TGTGCCAGTAGTATCTCGGACAATGAGCAGTTCTTC.

CDR3 protein: CSVSGTSGYEQYF. The CDR3 nucleotides are TGCAGCGTTTCCGGGACTAGCGGCTACGAGCAGTACTTC. The gene calls are TRBV29-1 and TRBJ2-7, with TRBD2 matching 11 bases. The ends lost 5 bases at V and 3 bases at J; junction bases unmatched: 3. Germline V CDR1 and CDR2: SQVTM, ANQGSEA. CDR3 length: 13 amino acids.

This clonotype was picked up a small number of times. CDR3 DNA sequence: TGTGCCAGCAGCCAAAAGCGAGAGACCCAGTACTTC. This encodes CASSQKRETQYF. The chain employs TRBV3-1 and TRBJ2-5; D gene uncertain. This CDR3 contains 12 residues. Looked up from germline, CDR1 is LGHDT and CDR2 is YNNKEL (reference sequence). V dropped 2 bases and J dropped 4 bases, with 5 bases sitting between them.

This clonotype was detected ten times or more. The rearrangement uses TRBV7-3 and TRBJ2-1, with 11 nucleotides matching TRBD2. The CDR3 sequence is 13 residues long. Losses at the gene ends were 5 bases for V and 9 bases for J; bases not matched to a gene: 3. Germline lookup yields CDR1 SGHTA and CDR2 FQGTGA. In DNA, the CDR3 is TGTGCCAGCAGCGCCGGACTAGCGGGTGAGCAGTTCTTC. Protein product: CASSAGLAGEQFF.